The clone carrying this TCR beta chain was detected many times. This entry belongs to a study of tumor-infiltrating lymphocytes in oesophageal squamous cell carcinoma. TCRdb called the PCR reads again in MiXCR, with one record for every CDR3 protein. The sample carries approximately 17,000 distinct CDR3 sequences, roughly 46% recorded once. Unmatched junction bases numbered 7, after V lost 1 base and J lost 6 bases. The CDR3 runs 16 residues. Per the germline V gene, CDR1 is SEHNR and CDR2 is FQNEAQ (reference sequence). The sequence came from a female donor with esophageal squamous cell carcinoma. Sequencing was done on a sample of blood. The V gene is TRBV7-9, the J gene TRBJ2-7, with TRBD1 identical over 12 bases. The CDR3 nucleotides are TGTGCCAGCAGCTTAGATACCGGGACAGGGGGCGGCGAGCAGTACTTC. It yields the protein CASSLDTGTGGGEQYF.